This is a list of T cell receptor beta chains from one sample in a study of blood T cell repertoires in COVID-19. Sequencing was performed with immunoSEQ multiplex PCR; in TCRdb, only in-frame clones are kept and a portion is missing. The profile shows around 200,000 clones, roughly nine tenths of them singletons. Sequencing input: peripheral blood. The receptors were gathered from a man aged 65-85 years with active or convalescent COVID-19. The CDR3 runs from the conserved cysteine through the conserved F or W. The D gene is left open where the match is weak. Clone sizes are given selectively: once, few, many, or a class where the clone is expanded.

TRBD1	.	TRBV12-3/TRBV12-4	TRBJ2-7	CASSEDRYYEQYF	TGTGCCAGCAGTGAGGACAGGTACTACGAGCAGTACTTC
TRBD1	.	TRBV10-3	TRBJ1-4	CAISEPGQGASEKLFF	TGTGCCATCAGTGAACCGGGACAGGGGGCTAGCGAAAAACTGTTTTTT
.	once	TRBV6-2/TRBV6-3	TRBJ2-7	CASSNPGRRYF	TGTGCCAGCAGTAACCCCGGGAGACGGTACTTC
.	.	TRBV7-2	TRBJ1-1	CASSPAAGPKAFF	TGTGCCAGCAGCCCCGCGGCGGGACCCAAAGCTTTCTTT
.	.	TRBV19	TRBJ2-7	CASSHSLRGRTSSYEQYF	TGTGCCAGTAGCCACAGTTTGCGGGGGCGGACGAGCTCCTACGAGCAGTACTTC
TRBD1	.	TRBV6-2/TRBV6-3	TRBJ1-5	CASSYLTGTQPQHF	TGTGCCAGCAGCTATCTGACAGGGACTCAGCCCCAGCATTTT
.	.	TRBV18	TRBJ2-1	CASSLQEYEQFF	TGTGCCAGCTCACTACAAGAATATGAGCAGTTCTTC
TRBD2	.	TRBV5-1	TRBJ2-7	CASSPSLPSGSGYEQYF	TGCGCCAGCAGCCCAAGCCTGCCTAGCGGGAGTGGGTACGAGCAGTACTTC
.	.	TRBV27	TRBJ1-1	CASSLSWTTEAFF	TGTGCCAGCAGTTTATCGTGGACAACTGAAGCTTTCTTT
.	.	TRBV7-9	TRBJ1-5	CASSLVGGVGQPQHF	TGTGCCAGCAGCTTAGTTGGAGGGGTGGGTCAGCCCCAGCATTTT
.	.	TRBV9	TRBJ1-3	CASSALQGPGNTIYF	TGTGCCAGCAGCGCTTTACAGGGTCCTGGAAACACCATATATTTT
.	.	TRBV28	TRBJ2-2	CASSPRTYGGLFF	TGTGCCAGCAGTCCTAGGACCTACGGGGGGCTGTTTTTT
TRBD1	.	TRBV24-1	TRBJ1-5	CATSTGGYQPQHF	TGTGCCACCAGTACAGGGGGCTATCAGCCCCAGCATTTT
.	.	TRBV2	TRBJ1-5	CASRGVGNPNQPQHF	TGTGCCAGCAGGGGAGTAGGCAATCCGAATCAGCCCCAGCATTTT
.	.	TRBV5-1	TRBJ2-5	CASSLAQQQETQYF	TGCGCCAGCAGCTTAGCGCAGCAACAAGAGACCCAGTACTTC
.	.	TRBV7-2	TRBJ1-4	CASSIGSGAREKLFF	TGTGCCAGCAGCATAGGGTCAGGGGCTCGGGAAAAACTGTTTTTT
TRBD2	.	TRBV3-1/TRBV3-2	TRBJ2-3	CASSFKRGGSDTQYF	TGTGCCAGCAGCTTCAAGCGGGGGGGGTCAGATACGCAGTATTTT
TRBD2	.	TRBV5-1	TRBJ2-2	CASSLVGTSGSNTGELFF	TGCGCCAGCAGCTTGGTGGGGACTAGCGGGTCGAACACCGGGGAGCTGTTTTTT
.	.	TRBV28	TRBJ1-6	CASTPGGDSPLHF	TGTGCCAGCACGCCGGGGGGGGATTCACCCCTCCACTTT
TRBD2	.	TRBV3-1/TRBV3-2	TRBJ2-3	CASSQEGGGARGTQYF	TGTGCCAGCAGCCAAGAAGGCGGGGGAGCTCGAGGTACGCAGTATTTT
.	.	TRBV9	TRBJ1-6	CASSHRQGGSPLHF	TGTGCCAGCAGCCATCGGCAGGGAGGGTCACCCCTCCACTTT
.	.	TRBV28	TRBJ1-3	CASSLGEGEGNTIYF	TGTGCCAGCAGTTTAGGTGAAGGAGAGGGAAACACCATATATTTT
.	.	TRBV4-3	TRBJ1-4	CASSRTRGGHGPDEKLFF	TGCGCCAGCAGCCGAACGAGGGGGGGGCACGGGCCAGATGAAAAACTGTTTTTT
.	.	TRBV5-1	TRBJ2-1	CASSILTGGIGNEQFF	TGCGCCAGCAGCATCCTGACAGGAGGAATTGGGAATGAGCAGTTCTTC
TRBD1	.	TRBV29-1	TRBJ1-4	CSVDEGGVGEKLFF	TGCAGCGTCGACGAAGGGGGCGTGGGCGAAAAACTGTTTTTT
TRBD1	.	TRBV3-1/TRBV3-2	TRBJ1-5	CASSHGTALNQPQHF	TGTGCCAGCAGCCACGGGACAGCACTCAATCAGCCCCAGCATTTT
.	.	TRBV30	TRBJ1-2	CAWSVHGHTTYGYTF	TGTGCCTGGAGTGTACATGGCCATACAACCTATGGCTACACCTTC
.	.	TRBV5-3	TRBJ2-7	CARIPGSGSHEQYF	TGTGCCAGAATCCCGGGGTCAGGCAGCCACGAGCAGTACTTC
TRBD2	.	TRBV4-2	TRBJ2-4	CASSQDRTSGGYQNIQYF	TGTGCCAGCAGCCAAGATAGGACTAGCGGGGGGTACCAAAACATTCAGTACTTC
TRBD1	.	TRBV20-1	TRBJ1-2	CSASQGASGYTF	TGCAGTGCTAGTCAGGGGGCTAGTGGCTACACCTTC
TRBD1	.	TRBV23-1	TRBJ1-6	CASSRPRTGCYNSPLHF	TGCGCCAGCAGTCGGCCCCGGACAGGGTGTTATAATTCACCCCTCCACTTT
.	.	TRBV20-1	TRBJ2-1	CSARGSGEQFF	TGCAGTGCTAGAGGGTCGGGAGAGCAGTTCTTC
TRBD2	.	TRBV19	TRBJ2-1	CASSIGGLPPMQFF	TGTGCCAGTAGTATTGGGGGACTACCACCGATGCAGTTCTTC
.	.	TRBV28	TRBJ2-7	CASSPPDSRGSYEQYF	TGTGCCAGCAGTCCCCCCGATAGCAGAGGCTCCTACGAGCAGTACTTC
.	.	TRBV25-1	TRBJ1-1	CASSEFPGYTFF	TGTGCCAGCAGTGAATTCCCGGGATATACTTTCTTT
.	once	TRBV7-9	TRBJ1-2	CASSSNRGGKTNYGYTF	TGTGCCAGCAGCTCTAACCGGGGGGGAAAAACTAACTATGGCTACACCTTC
TRBD2	.	TRBV14	TRBJ2-4	CASSQRGLAGDPSKNIQYF	TGTGCCAGCAGCCAACGCGGGCTAGCGGGAGACCCTTCCAAAAACATTCAGTACTTC
.	.	TRBV27	TRBJ1-1	CASSLQGYTEAFF	TGTGCCAGCAGTTTACAGGGATACACTGAAGCTTTCTTT
.	.	TRBV5-5	TRBJ2-7	CASSAGGTGSYEQYF	TGTGCCAGCAGCGCCGGCGGGACTGGCTCCTACGAGCAGTACTTC
.	.	TRBV27	TRBJ2-4	CASSRDAGSDIQYF	TGTGCCAGCAGTCGGGACGCGGGGAGTGACATTCAGTACTTC
TRBD2	.	TRBV6-1	TRBJ2-1	CASSDSSGGTYNEQFF	TGTGCCAGCAGTGATTCTAGCGGGGGGACATACAATGAGCAGTTCTTC
.	few	TRBV6-6	TRBJ2-7	CASSYGGATGAYEQYF	TGTGCCAGCAGTTACGGGGGCGCGACAGGCGCCTACGAGCAGTACTTC